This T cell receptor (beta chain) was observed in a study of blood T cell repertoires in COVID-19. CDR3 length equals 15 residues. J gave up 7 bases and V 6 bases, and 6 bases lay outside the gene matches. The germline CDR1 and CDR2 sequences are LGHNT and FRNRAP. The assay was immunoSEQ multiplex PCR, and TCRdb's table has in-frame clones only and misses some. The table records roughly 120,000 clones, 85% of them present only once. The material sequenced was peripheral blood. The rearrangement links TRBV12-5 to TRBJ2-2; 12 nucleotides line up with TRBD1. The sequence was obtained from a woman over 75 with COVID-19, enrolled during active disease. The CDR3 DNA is TGTGCTAGTGGGATCGGGACAGGGGGCGGCGGGGAGCTGTTTTTT. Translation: CASGIGTGGGGELFF.